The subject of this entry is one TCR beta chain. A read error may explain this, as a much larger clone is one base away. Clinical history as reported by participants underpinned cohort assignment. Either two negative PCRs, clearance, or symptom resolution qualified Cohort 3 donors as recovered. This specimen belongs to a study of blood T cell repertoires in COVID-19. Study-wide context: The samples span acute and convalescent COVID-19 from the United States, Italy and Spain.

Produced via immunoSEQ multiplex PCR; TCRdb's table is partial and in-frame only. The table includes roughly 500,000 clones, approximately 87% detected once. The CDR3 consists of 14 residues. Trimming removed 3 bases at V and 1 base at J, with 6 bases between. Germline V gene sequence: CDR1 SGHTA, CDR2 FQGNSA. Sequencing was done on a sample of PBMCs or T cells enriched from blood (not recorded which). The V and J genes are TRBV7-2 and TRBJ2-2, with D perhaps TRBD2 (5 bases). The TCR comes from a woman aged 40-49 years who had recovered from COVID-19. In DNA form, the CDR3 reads TGTGCCAGCAGCTTGGACTGGAACACCGGGGAGCTGTTTTTT. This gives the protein CASSLDWNTGELFF.